This record concerns one TCR beta chain sequence. Its antigen is undetermined. This record comes from a study of cytomegalovirus exposure and HLA in healthy donors. As for the study in general: Among around 180 million T cells, an earlier analysis found 90 million to 130 million unique TCR beta sequences.

PCR involved 60 Vbeta and 13 Jbeta primers. Only in-frame clones appear in the TCRdb table, and some are missing; sequencing was by immunoSEQ multiplex PCR. The profile shows around 140,000 clones, 76% of them singletons. V lost 5 bases and J lost 15; bases outside the gene matches: 7. From germline, CDR1 is MGHRA and CDR2 YSYEKL. The CDR3 extends over 13 amino acids. Broader study findings: Available immune exposure information was restricted to CMV serostatus only.

The material sequenced was PBMCs. The chain has TRBV4-1 and TRBJ2-4, with TRBD2 matching 13 bases. This TCR derives from a female donor in good health and CMV-seropositive. CDR3 nucleotide sequence: TGCGCCAGCAGCACTACTAGCGGGAGGGCCACGTACTTC. It yields the protein CASSTTSGRATYF.